This TCR beta chain was found in a study of neoadjuvant anti-PD-1 for oral cavity cancer (dated by TCRdb to about 2021). Background on the whole study: Before curative-intent surgical resection, most patients were given three to four biweekly doses of nivolumab at 3 mg/kg. The parent correlative cohort had around 11 patients and a response rate of over 25%. Patients without progression received a fourth nivolumab dose around day 43 and underwent definitive surgical resection on days 50-56. Patients with complete response, partial response or stable disease by RECIST 1.1 were defined as responders, whereas patients with progression were defined as non-responders. What the study reported, not specific to this receptor: After neoadjuvant nivolumab, T cell clonality (Gini index) in PBMCs was significantly higher in non-responders than in responders. TCR analyses included only three patients per response group, and the authors called for larger cohorts for validation. Higher pretreatment blood Treg/Th17 ratios correlated with higher pretreatment blood TCRbeta clonality and lower post-treatment tumor TCRbeta clonality.

For CDR1 and CDR2, the germline V gene lists SGHVS and FQNEAQ. Trimming removed 3 bases from V and 1 base from J, leaving 10 bases between the germline ends. There are 15 amino acids in the CDR3, from cysteine to phenylalanine inclusive. Only the CDR3 DNA is retained, 45 bases long and in frame from the first base. Comments on this clone: Which antigen it targets is not known. Nothing much larger sits one base from this clone, and base qualities are not available.

What this sample's time point label stands for: after neoadjuvant nivolumab, at surgical resection. Patients were newly diagnosed with stage II-IVA oral cavity squamous cell carcinoma and had received no prior systemic or radiation treatment. The cohort consisted of patients with HPV-negative, locally advanced oral cavity squamous cell carcinoma. Peripheral blood mononuclear cells were analyzed directly and were not maintained or expanded in culture. The samples were obtained from a longitudinal correlative study of a single-arm phase II trial testing neoadjuvant nivolumab in oral cavity squamous cell carcinoma. Subject-matched pre- and post-treatment PBMCs and tumors from three responders and three non-responders were subjected to genomic DNA-based TCRbeta sequencing. Peripheral blood mononuclear cells were collected before nivolumab treatment and again after treatment, at the time of surgery. The Maxwell RSC DNA from Cells kit was used to isolate genomic DNA from PBMCs.

For deep sequencing, each PBMC sample was run in six replicates, with libraries mostly built from about 510 ng of input genomic DNA. TCRbeta libraries were prepared with the immunoSEQ hsTCRbeta kit according to the manufacturer's instructions. An Illumina NovaSeq 6000 S4 flow cell was used to sequence the final libraries, which had first been combined to 3 nM. Per the authors' processing: Raw data preprocessing and quality control were performed with the immunoSEQ Analyzer. The analysis was restricted to productive rearrangements, with each unique CDR3 amino acid sequence defining a clonotype. Repertoire clonality was estimated as the Gini-Simpson index, which was calculated using the R package tcR. Gini indices were compared with Student's t test, and associations with tumor size change were assessed by Pearson correlation. TCRdb took this table from immuneACCESS and kept in-frame rearrangements with V and J called. Such tables lack part of the clones; where checked against another copy, unresolved V genes explain under half of the gap, and the rest is unexplained. That table furnishes V, J and clone size, whereas the DNA furnished D and trimming. This sample lists just over 65,000 clones; 85% were detected once. The ten most abundant clones make up around 3.2% of the sample.

This specimen was PBMCs, taken after nivolumab (anti-PD-1) treatment. The chain joins TRBV7-8 to TRBJ1-3; the D gene cannot be resolved reliably. The receptor was isolated from a person between 35 and 79 years old with oral cavity squamous cell carcinoma. CDR3 sequence: CASSFNSMSGNTIYF. The DNA sequence is TGTGCCAGCAGCTTCAACAGTATGTCTGGAAACACCATATATTTT.